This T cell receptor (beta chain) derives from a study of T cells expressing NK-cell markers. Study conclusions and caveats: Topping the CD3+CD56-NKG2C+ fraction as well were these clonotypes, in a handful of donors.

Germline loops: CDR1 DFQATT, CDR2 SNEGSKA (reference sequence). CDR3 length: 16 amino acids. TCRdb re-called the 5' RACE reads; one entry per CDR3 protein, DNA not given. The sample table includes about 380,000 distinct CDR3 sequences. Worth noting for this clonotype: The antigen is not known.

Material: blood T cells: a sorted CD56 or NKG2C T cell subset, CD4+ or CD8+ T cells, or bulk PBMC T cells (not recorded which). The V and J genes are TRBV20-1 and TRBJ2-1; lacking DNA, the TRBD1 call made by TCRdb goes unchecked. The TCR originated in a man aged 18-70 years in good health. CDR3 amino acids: CSARAPGQGKYNEQFF.